Listed below are T cell receptor beta chains from one sample, sequenced in a study of blood T cell repertoires in COVID-19. TCRdb's copy holds only in-frame clones and misses some; the assay was immunoSEQ multiplex PCR. Among 150,000 to 200,000 clones listed, approximately 86% were seen once. The sample was peripheral blood. The receptors were gathered from a woman of 80 years or more with COVID-19, enrolled during active disease. Each CDR3 is given with its conserved first and last residue. The D gene is left open where the match is weak. Only some rows state a clone size, as once, few, many or a class for expanded clones.

d_gene	abundance	v_gene	j_gene	CDR3nt	CDR3aa
TRBD2	.	TRBV5-4	TRBJ2-3	TGTGCCAGCAGCTTGGGACTAGCTGTAGCAGATACGCAGTATTTT	CASSLGLAVADTQYF
TRBD2	.	TRBV5-4	TRBJ2-1	TGTGCCAGCAGCTCCCAGGAGGGAGGGCCGGGACGTGAGCAGTTCTTC	CASSSQEGGPGREQFF
TRBD1	once	TRBV5-5	TRBJ2-7	TGTGCCAGCAGCTTGGGACAGGGCAAGAACTCCTACGAGCAGTACTTC	CASSLGQGKNSYEQYF
TRBD1	.	TRBV19	TRBJ2-6	TGTGCCAGTAGCAACCTCGACAGGGCTGGGGCCAACGTCCTGACTTTC	CASSNLDRAGANVLTF
TRBD2	.	TRBV5-4	TRBJ2-1	TGTGCCAGCAGCCGTCTACTAGCGGGAGGAGGCAATGAGCAGTTCTTC	CASSRLLAGGGNEQFF
TRBD1	.	TRBV24-1	TRBJ1-1	TGTGCCACCAGTGACCCCGGGACAGGGAACACTGAAGCTTTCTTT	CATSDPGTGNTEAFF
TRBD1	.	TRBV6-5	TRBJ2-7	TGTGCCAGCAGCTACGGTCGACAGGGGCTCGGCGAGCAGTACTTC	CASSYGRQGLGEQYF
.	.	TRBV7-7	TRBJ1-1	TGTGCTAGCAGCTCCTTACGGGACTCCAGGTCCGAAGCTTTCTTT	CASSSLRDSRSEAFF
.	.	TRBV5-6	TRBJ1-5	TGTGCCAGCAGCTTGCTGGGCCTCACTCAGCCCCAGCATTTT	CASSLLGLTQPQHF
.	.	TRBV7-2	TRBJ1-5	TGTGCCAGCAGTTTAGAGTCAGGGGGCAATCAGCCCCAGCATTTT	CASSLESGGNQPQHF
.	.	TRBV19	TRBJ2-2	TGTGCCAGTAGTATAGTTGGGCAGATGAACACCGGGGAGCTGTTTTTT	CASSIVGQMNTGELFF
.	once	TRBV15	TRBJ1-1	TGTGCCACCAGCTCGGGAGGCACCGACATGAACACTGAAGCTTTCTTT	CATSSGGTDMNTEAFF
TRBD1	.	TRBV7-3	TRBJ2-3	TGTGCCAGCAGCTTAGGGCAGGGGGCAGGTACGCAGTATTTT	CASSLGQGAGTQYF
TRBD2	.	TRBV9	TRBJ2-1	TGTGCCAGCAGCGTAGGTGCGGGACTAGCGACCAATGAGCAGTTCTTC	CASSVGAGLATNEQFF
TRBD1	.	TRBV4-3	TRBJ1-1	TGCGCCAGCAGCCTCCGGGACAGGGGGGCTGAAGCTTTCTTT	CASSLRDRGAEAFF
.	.	TRBV5-6	TRBJ2-3	TGTGCCAGCAGCTTGATTCCGATAGAAAAGTCTTTT	CASSLIPIEKSF
TRBD1	.	TRBV24-1	TRBJ1-5	TGTGCCACCATCCGACAGGGGCCAGATCAGCCCCAGCATTTT	CATIRQGPDQPQHF
TRBD1	.	TRBV4-3	TRBJ1-1	TGCGCCAGCAGCCAAGATACTCTTGGGACAGGCGGTGAAGCTTTCTTT	CASSQDTLGTGGEAFF
TRBD1	.	TRBV19	TRBJ1-4	TGTGCCAGTGCCGGGCAGGGGGATGAAAAACTGTTTTTT	CASAGQGDEKLFF
TRBD2	once	TRBV15	TRBJ2-7	TGTGCCACCAGCAGGGGACTAGATTTTGGCGAGCAGTACTTC	CATSRGLDFGEQYF
.	.	TRBV21-1	TRBJ1-1	TGTGCCAGCAGCAAAAAACAGGGGGAGGTGAACACTGAAGCTTTCTTT	CASSKKQGEVNTEAFF
.	.	TRBV19	TRBJ1-1	TGTGCCAGTAGTACCGGGACAAGATCTGAAGCTTTCTTT	CASSTGTRSEAFF
.	.	TRBV7-3	TRBJ2-7	TGTGCCAGCAGCCCTACAGCTGGAGGGGCCTACGAGCAGTACTTC	CASSPTAGGAYEQYF
.	few	TRBV4-3	TRBJ1-2	TGCGCCAGCAGCCCTCAATTCTCAGTCGACTATGGCTACACCTTC	CASSPQFSVDYGYTF
.	.	TRBV3-1/TRBV3-2	TRBJ1-2	TGTGCCAGCAGCCACTGGACAGAAACTGGCTACACCTTC	CASSHWTETGYTF
.	.	TRBV29-1	TRBJ2-7	TGCAGCGCCGGGACTGACACCTACGAGCAGTACTTC	CSAGTDTYEQYF
TRBD1	.	TRBV11-2	TRBJ2-1	TGTGCCAGCAGCTCGGACAGGGCCAATGAGCAGTTCTTC	CASSSDRANEQFF
TRBD2	.	TRBV7-9	TRBJ2-2	TGTGCCAGCAGCCCTAGCGGGGGATACAACACCGGGGAGCTGTTTTTT	CASSPSGGYNTGELFF
TRBD1	once	TRBV10-3	TRBJ2-4	TGTGCCATCAGTGGTGACAGGGAAACCAAAAACATTCAGTACTTC	CAISGDRETKNIQYF
TRBD2	.	TRBV7-3	TRBJ2-2	TGTGCCAGCAGCTTAGGGCGGGAGCCCACCGGGGAGCTGTTTTTT	CASSLGREPTGELFF
.	.	TRBV27	TRBJ2-7	TGTGCCAGCAGTTCGGAAGGACAGCGCCTCTACGAGCAGTACTTC	CASSSEGQRLYEQYF
TRBD1	.	TRBV3-1/TRBV3-2	TRBJ2-2	TGTGCCAGCAGCCCGCAAAGACAGGGCCCCGGGGAGCTGTTTTTT	CASSPQRQGPGELFF
.	once	TRBV2	TRBJ1-6	TGTGCCAGCAGAACCGACCAGGGGAATTCACCCCTCCACTTT	CASRTDQGNSPLHF
.	.	TRBV16	TRBJ1-5	TGTGCCAGCAGCCCGCCCCGGGGGGGGCGAAGCAATCAGCCCCAGCATTTT	CASSPPRGGRSNQPQHF
TRBD2	.	TRBV24-1	TRBJ2-1	TGTGCCACCAGTGACCCGACTAGCGGGAGTCGTAATGAGCAGTTCTTC	CATSDPTSGSRNEQFF
TRBD1	once	TRBV2	TRBJ1-3	TGTGCCAGCTGCCGGGACAGCGAATTTGGGACCATATATTTT	CASCRDSEFGTIYF
TRBD2	.	TRBV4-1	TRBJ2-3	TGCGCCAGCAGCCAAGATCAGCGGGGAGGGAGCACAGATACGCAGTATTTT	CASSQDQRGGSTDTQYF
.	.	TRBV6-6	TRBJ2-5	TGTGCCAGCAGTTACGAAAGCACCCTCAGGTCCCAGTACTTC	CASSYESTLRSQYF
TRBD2	.	TRBV7-2	TRBJ2-7	TGTGCCAGCAGCTTAGCTTTAACTAGCGGGAGGGACGAGCAGTACTTC	CASSLALTSGRDEQYF
.	.	TRBV7-2	TRBJ2-1	TGTGCCAGCAGCTTAGCCGGCGGGAACAATGAGCAGTTCTTC	CASSLAGGNNEQFF
TRBD2	.	TRBV28	TRBJ2-3	TGTGCCAGCGTTCAGGCGGGAGTGGGAGATACGCAGTATTTT	CASVQAGVGDTQYF
.	.	TRBV29-1	TRBJ2-3	TGCAGCGTTGAGCTCACGGGTACGCAGTATTTT	CSVELTGTQYF
.	.	TRBV5-8	TRBJ1-1	TGTGCCAGCAGCGGACGGGGTCGCACTGAAGCTTTCTTT	CASSGRGRTEAFF
.	.	TRBV27	TRBJ1-2	TGTGCCAGCAGTGCGTCGGGACAACTCCTGGGCTACACCTTC	CASSASGQLLGYTF
.	.	TRBV7-2	TRBJ2-5	TGTGCCAGCAGCGACCCCGTCCTAGGGACCCAGTACTTC	CASSDPVLGTQYF
.	few	TRBV9	TRBJ2-3	TGTGCCAGCAGCGTAGAGAGCATCCGAGATACGCAGTATTTT	CASSVESIRDTQYF
.	.	TRBV15	TRBJ1-4	TGTGCCACCAGCAGAGATAGCAGGGTGTATGAAAAACTGTTTTTT	CATSRDSRVYEKLFF
.	.	TRBV27	TRBJ1-1	TGTGCCAGCAGCCAGCAGGGGACTGAAGCTTTCTTT	CASSQQGTEAFF
TRBD1	.	TRBV6-5	TRBJ1-2	TGTGCCAGCAGGGGTGTAGGGACAGATCTCTATGGCTACACCTTC	CASRGVGTDLYGYTF
TRBD1	.	TRBV4-1	TRBJ2-7	TGCGCCAGCAGCCCTTGGACAGGGGACTACGAGCAGTACTTC	CASSPWTGDYEQYF
.	.	TRBV7-8	TRBJ1-5	TGTGCCAGCAGCCCCGCACTGTATAGCAATCAGCCCCAGCATTTT	CASSPALYSNQPQHF
.	.	TRBV19	TRBJ1-1	TGTGCCAGTAGTAGGATAGACATCCAGAACACTGAAGCTTTCTTT	CASSRIDIQNTEAFF
TRBD1	.	TRBV10-3	TRBJ2-7	TGTGCCATCAGTGTGCGGCAGGGGGATCGCGGACACGAGCAGTACTTC	CAISVRQGDRGHEQYF
.	.	TRBV20-1	TRBJ1-4	TGCAGTGCTAGTCCCGGGGGTCTTGGGGGTGAAAAACTGTTTTTT	CSASPGGLGGEKLFF
TRBD1	.	TRBV6-5	TRBJ1-2	TGTGCCAGCAGTTCTAGGACAGGGGGCGGGTATGGCTACACCTTC	CASSSRTGGGYGYTF
.	once	TRBV28	TRBJ1-1	TGTGCCAGCAGTTTACTACTACAGGGGAACACTGAAGCTTTCTTT	CASSLLLQGNTEAFF
.	.	TRBV19	TRBJ1-2	TGTGCCAGTAGTATCTCGGCAGGGGTCGGCTATGGCTACACCTTC	CASSISAGVGYGYTF
.	once	TRBV10-2	TRBJ2-2	TGCGCCAGCAGTCTCAACTACCCGAACACCGGGGAGCTGTTTTTT	CASSLNYPNTGELFF
.	.	TRBV6-5	TRBJ1-2	TGTGCCAGCAGTTATGGGGCGGCTAACTATGGCTACACCTTC	CASSYGAANYGYTF
TRBD1	.	TRBV5-1	TRBJ2-5	TGCGCCAGCAGCCCCGGACAGGGTTCCGGAGAGACCCAGTACTTC	CASSPGQGSGETQYF